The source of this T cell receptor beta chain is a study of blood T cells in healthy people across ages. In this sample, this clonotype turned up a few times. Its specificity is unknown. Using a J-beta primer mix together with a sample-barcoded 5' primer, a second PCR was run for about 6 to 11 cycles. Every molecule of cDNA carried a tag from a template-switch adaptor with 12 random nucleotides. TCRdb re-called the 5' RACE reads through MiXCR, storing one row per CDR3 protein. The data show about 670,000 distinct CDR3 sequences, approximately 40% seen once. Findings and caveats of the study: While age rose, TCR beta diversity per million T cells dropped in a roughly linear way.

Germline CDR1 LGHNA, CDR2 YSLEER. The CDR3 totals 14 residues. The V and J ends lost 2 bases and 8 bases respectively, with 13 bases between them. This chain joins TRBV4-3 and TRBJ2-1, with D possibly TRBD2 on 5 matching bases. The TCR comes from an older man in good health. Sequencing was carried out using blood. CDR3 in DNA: TGCGCCAGCAGCCAAAGTCTACTGAGGGATGAGCAGTTCTTC. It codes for CASSQSLLRDEQFF.